This T cell receptor beta chain was captured in a study of cytomegalovirus exposure and HLA in healthy donors. In regard to this clone: The antigen is not known.

PCR employed 60 Vbeta and 13 Jbeta primers. This table comes from immunoSEQ multiplex PCR, and its TCRdb copy is limited to in-frame clones, with some not included. The sample comprises under 250,000 clones, around 78% of which are singletons, and under 2% rests with the top ten. The V gene lost 7 bases and the J gene lost 5 bases, with 15 bases spanning the gap. The germline V gene has CDR1 SGHRS and CDR2 YFSETQ. The length of the CDR3 is 13 residues. The study's findings and limits: A likely sequencing artifact accounted for one observed cluster of highly shared sequence variants. Later analysis indicated greater clonal expansion among HLA-associated TCR beta chains than among equally common other chains.

The rearrangement uses TRBV5-1 and TRBJ2-5; tentatively, D is TRBD2 (5 bases). The TCR sequence derives from a man aged 25-45 years in good health and CMV-seronegative. The sequenced material came from PBMCs. CDR3 in amino acids: CASSEGRGETQYF. DNA of the CDR3: TGCGCCAGCTCCGAGGGCCGCGGGGAGACCCAGTACTTC.